This T cell receptor (beta chain) was documented in a study of blood T cell repertoires in COVID-19. Study-wide context: In each case, the material was cDNA or gDNA derived from T cells, B-cell-depleted T cells, or PBMCs.

The CDR3 consists of 18 residues. J was trimmed by 0 bases and V by 5 bases; bases with no gene match: 8. Germline assignment: CDR1 SGHAT and CDR2 FQNNGV. The method was immunoSEQ multiplex PCR; TCRdb's version includes in-frame clones alone and lacks a portion of them. The table lists about 210,000 clones, 80% of them singletons. This clone was detected once. The sequence was obtained from a man aged 55 to 70 with acute or convalescent COVID-19. The V and J genes are TRBV11-2 and TRBJ2-1, with 12 bases identical to TRBD1. The sequenced sample was peripheral blood. The CDR3 DNA sequence: TGTGCCAGCAGCGGGGGGACAGGGGGCTATAGCTCCTACAATGAGCAGTTCTTC. It yields the protein CASSGGTGGYSSYNEQFF.